This is a list of T cell receptor beta chains from one sample in a study of T cells in Graves' hyperthyroidism and ophthalmopathy. TCRdb redid the calling of the multiplex PCR reads with MiXCR, one entry per CDR3 protein. The sample contains about 300,000 distinct CDR3 sequences, roughly 19% of which appear only once. The specimen was blood. Receptor source: a man between 50 and 59 years old with Graves' ophthalmopathy. Both conserved end residues are part of each CDR3. The order of the fields is CDR3 length, D gene, V gene, clone size, J gene, CDR3 protein, CDR3 DNA. D genes are given only for firm matches. Where a row states a size, it is once, few, many or the class of an expanded clone; other rows omit it.

10,-,TRBV7-9,many,TRBJ2-3,CASEGNTQYF,TGTGCCAGCGAGGGTAATACGCAGTATTTT
11,-,TRBV7-9,few,TRBJ1-1,CASSFSGSSVF,TGTGCCAGCAGCTTCTCTGGAAGCTCGGTCTTT
15,-,TRBV9,few,TRBJ2-7,CASSVAGSAAYEQYF,TGTGCCAGCAGCGTAGCTGGTAGCGCAGCCTACGAGCAGTACTTC
21,TRBD2,TRBV7-2,many,TRBJ2-1,CASSDPRSTGTSGRTHNEQFF,TGTGCCAGCAGCGACCCCCGCAGTACCGGGACTAGCGGGAGAACCCACAATGAGCAGTTCTTC
15,-,TRBV18,many,TRBJ2-7,CASSPTGGTGSEQYF,TGTGCCAGCTCACCAACCGGCGGGACTGGGTCCGAGCAGTACTTC
15,TRBD2,TRBV25-1,few,TRBJ2-3,CASKETSVRSGTQYF,TGTGCCAGCAAGGAAACTAGCGTGAGAAGCGGTACGCAGTATTTT
12,-,TRBV10-3,-,TRBJ1-1,CAIRGLNTEAFF,TGTGCCATCAGGGGCCTGAACACTGAAGCTTTCTTT
14,TRBD1,TRBV27,few,TRBJ2-2,CASSPGQGPGELFF,TGTGCCAGCAGTCCCGGACAGGGGCCCGGGGAGCTGTTTTTT
13,TRBD1,TRBV20-1,-,TRBJ1-6,CSAAGQGNSPLHF,TGCAGTGCCGCGGGACAGGGGAATTCACCCCTCCACTTT
13,-,TRBV7-9,-,TRBJ2-7,CASSSAESYEQYF,TGTGCCAGCAGCTCCGCAGAGTCCTACGAGCAGTACTTC
17,TRBD2,TRBV11-2,-,TRBJ2-2,CASRCQTGGGRTGELFF,TGTGCCAGCAGATGTCAAACCGGGGGCGGGAGGACCGGGGAGCTGTTTTTT
17,TRBD2,TRBV20-1,many,TRBJ2-1,CSASALGAGVSYNEQFF,TGCAGTGCTAGCGCTCTGGGAGCGGGAGTGTCCTACAATGAGCAGTTCTTC
15,TRBD2,TRBV28,few,TRBJ2-5,CASSPGGRAQGTQYF,TGTGCCAGCAGCCCCGGCGGGAGGGCGCAGGGGACCCAGTACTTC
14,-,TRBV28,many,TRBJ2-1,CASSTGQPANEQFF,TGTGCCAGCAGTACCGGACAGCCCGCCAATGAGCAGTTCTTC
16,TRBD1,TRBV12-3/TRBV12-4,many,TRBJ2-2,CASSLNPGQSTGELFF,TGTGCCAGCAGTCTAAACCCGGGACAGTCCACCGGGGAGCTGTTTTTT
15,TRBD1,TRBV28,many,TRBJ2-7,CASNPSGQGAYEQYF,TGTGCCAGCAATCCATCGGGACAGGGGGCCTACGAGCAGTACTTC
16,TRBD1,TRBV6-6,-,TRBJ1-5,CASSYSTGSSNQPQHF,TGTGCCAGCAGTTACTCGACAGGGTCTAGCAATCAGCCCCAGCATTTT
13,TRBD1,TRBV6-1,-,TRBJ1-2,CASSDRDRGGYTF,TGTGCCAGCAGTGACCGGGACAGGGGGGGCTACACCTTC
15,TRBD1,TRBV19,-,TRBJ2-7,CASSQQRTGGDEQYF,TGTGCCAGTAGCCAACAGCGGACAGGGGGTGACGAGCAGTACTTC
15,TRBD2,TRBV6-2/TRBV6-3,many,TRBJ2-5,CASSPTMTSVETQYF,TGTGCCAGCAGTCCTACGATGACTAGCGTAGAGACCCAGTACTTC
16,TRBD1,TRBV5-8,-,TRBJ2-5,CASSFGQGARGETQYF,TGTGCCAGCAGCTTTGGGCAGGGGGCTCGGGGAGAGACCCAGTACTTC
15,-,TRBV28,few,TRBJ2-3,CASRALGDPRDTQYF,TGTGCCAGCAGAGCCCTCGGGGACCCAAGGGATACGCAGTATTTT
12,-,TRBV15,many,TRBJ1-2,CATSRVGIGYTF,TGTGCCACCAGCAGAGTCGGGATCGGCTACACCTTC
14,-,TRBV7-8,-,TRBJ2-1,CASSPSSLYNEQFF,TGTGCCAGCAGCCCCAGCAGCCTGTACAATGAGCAGTTCTTC
14,-,TRBV12-3/TRBV12-4,many,TRBJ1-2,CASTPQGFNYGYTF,TGTGCCAGCACTCCACAGGGATTTAACTATGGCTACACCTTC
12,-,TRBV27,few,TRBJ2-7,CASRNVAGEQYF,TGTGCCAGCAGGAATGTGGCGGGCGAGCAGTACTTC
12,-,TRBV28,many,TRBJ1-5,CASRPPSGPQHF,TGTGCCAGCAGACCCCCATCGGGGCCCCAGCATTTT
15,TRBD1,TRBV10-2,-,TRBJ1-4,CASSEEGQGWGKLFF,TGCGCCAGCAGTGAGGAGGGACAGGGGTGGGGAAAACTGTTTTTT
13,-,TRBV11-2,-,TRBJ1-3,CASSPMDGGTIYF,TGTGCCAGCAGCCCAATGGATGGGGGCACCATATATTTT
16,TRBD2,TRBV9,few,TRBJ2-1,CASSVGAGGAYNEQFF,TGTGCCAGCAGCGTAGGGGCGGGAGGGGCCTACAATGAGCAGTTCTTC
16,TRBD2,TRBV20-1,many,TRBJ2-3,CSASPLAGGLGDTQYF,TGCAGTGCTAGTCCGTTGGCGGGAGGGCTAGGGGATACGCAGTATTTT
14,TRBD2,TRBV20-1,many,TRBJ2-1,CSAKSGSLYNEQFF,TGCAGTGCGAAGAGCGGGAGTCTCTACAATGAGCAGTTCTTC
16,-,TRBV7-3,many,TRBJ2-1,CASSLALGTPYNEQFF,TGTGCCAGCAGCTTAGCTTTGGGGACACCCTACAATGAGCAGTTCTTC
15,TRBD1,TRBV5-8,-,TRBJ2-7,CASSLIRDSSYEQYF,TGTGCCAGCAGCTTGATCCGGGACAGCTCCTACGAGCAGTACTTC
13,-,TRBV12-3/TRBV12-4,many,TRBJ1-1,CASSLGGGTEAFF,TGTGCCAGCAGTTTAGGTGGTGGCACTGAAGCTTTCTTT
14,-,TRBV12-3/TRBV12-4,many,TRBJ1-5,CASSAGDEYQPQHF,TGTGCCAGCAGTGCAGGGGATGAATATCAGCCCCAGCATTTT
15,TRBD2,TRBV20-1,many,TRBJ2-1,CSAPPDGGRGNEQFF,TGCAGTGCCCCACCAGACGGCGGGAGAGGTAATGAGCAGTTCTTC
15,TRBD2,TRBV4-1,-,TRBJ2-7,CASSQGLAVRYEQYF,TGCGCCAGCAGCCAAGGCCTAGCGGTGCGCTACGAGCAGTACTTC
14,-,TRBV20-1,few,TRBJ1-5,CSASSWRQNQPQHF,TGCAGTGCTAGTTCCTGGAGACAGAATCAGCCCCAGCATTTT